The clone carrying this T cell receptor (beta chain) was recorded only once. The antigen is unknown. Here immunoSEQ multiplex PCR was the method, and the copy in TCRdb shows in-frame clones only, minus some. The sample shows 87,000 or so clones, 85% to 90% of them seen only once. The junction had 7 bases not matched to a gene; V was cut back by 5 bases and J by 4 bases. Germline assignment: CDR1 SEHNR and CDR2 FQNEAQ (reference sequence). There are 14 residues in the CDR3. This sample was taken from a study of T cell responses to AZD1222 COVID-19 vaccine. Study-wide points: Baseline seropositives among AZD1222 recipients totaled only six or seven. Epitopes outside B.1.351 and B.1.1.7 mutated regions reportedly drew nearly half of spike TCRs.

The sample consisted of peripheral blood, taken on day 0 of AZD1222 vaccination. The clonotype comes from an adult in good health. The genes are TRBV7-9 and TRBJ2-5, with 7 bases that match TRBD2. CDR3 nucleotides: TGTGCCAGCAGCCCCATCGGGGGGTTAGAGACCCAGTACTTC. Translation gives CASSPIGGLETQYF.